This T cell receptor beta chain was identified in a study of cytomegalovirus exposure and HLA in healthy donors. General study points: In a later analysis, specific HLA alleles were associated with approximately 16,000 TCR beta sequences at a 0.05 false discovery rate. Diagnosis of cytomegalovirus status made by the classifier reportedly showed high specificity and sensitivity. Most CMV-associated TCR beta chains were later found to appear HLA-restricted.

This cohort consisted of healthy bone marrow donors. The PCR was carried out with 60 Vbeta primers and 13 Jbeta primers. Produced via immunoSEQ multiplex PCR; TCRdb's table is partial and in-frame only. The sample shows roughly 290,000 clones, roughly 80% of them seen only once. A word on this clone: Its cognate antigen is unknown.

CDR1 LNHDA and CDR2 SQIVND come from the germline V gene (reference sequence). V shed 7 bases and J shed 0 bases, with 13 bases lying between them. The CDR3 is 15 amino acids. This sequence joins TRBV19 and TRBJ1-5; possible D gene TRBD1, 5 bases. Sequencing used PBMCs. This TCR was recovered from a girl aged 2 to 10 in good health and CMV-seronegative. CDR3 region: CASNVQGHSNQPQHF. The CDR3 DNA reads TGTGCCAGTAACGTTCAGGGCCATAGCAATCAGCCCCAGCATTTT.